A single sample gave rise to the 16 T cell receptor beta chains below, sequenced in a study of blood T cell repertoires in COVID-19. TCRdb's table, derived via immunoSEQ multiplex PCR, lists solely in-frame clones and lacks some. The sample carries roughly 300,000 clones, approximately 90% recorded once. Sequenced input: PBMCs or T cells enriched from blood (not recorded which). Receptors were obtained from a woman aged 18-35 years who had recovered from COVID-19.

The rearrangement joins TRBV15 to TRBJ2-1, with D tentatively TRBD2 (7 bases). The V end lost 4 bases, the J end lost 13 bases, and 14 bases lay between the germline ends. In germline, CDR1 is LNHNV, CDR2 YYDKDF (reference sequence). The CDR3 runs 12 residues. The CDR3 region has the DNA TGTGCCACCAGCATACGAGGGGGGGCACAGTTCTTC. It encodes CATSIRGGAQFF.

The chain links TRBV2 to TRBJ1-3; D may be TRBD1 (6 bases). The CDR3 contains 15 residues. V lost 5 bases and J lost 4, with 15 bases in between. CDR1 and CDR2 (germline): SNHLY, FYNNEI. The CDR3 loop is CASSKLAGAGNTIYF. The CDR3 DNA reads TGTGCCAGCAGTAAACTTGCGGGGGCGGGAAACACCATATATTTT.

This clone was counted ten times or more. The chain has TRBV10-1 and TRBJ2-3, with D possibly being TRBD2 (5 bases). The V end was cut by 2 bases, the J end by 2 bases, with 11 bases between. There are 15 residues in the CDR3. Germline CDR1 and CDR2: WNHNN and SYGVQD (reference sequence). The CDR3 region has the DNA TGCGCCAGCAGTGAGACTAGATCGGTCACAGATACGCAGTATTTT. It translates to CASSETRSVTDTQYF.

V and J are TRBV29-1 and TRBJ2-7; D perhaps matches TRBD1 (5 bases). V lost 1 base, J lost 5 bases, and 9 bases lay in between. Germline V gives CDR1 SQVTM, CDR2 ANQGSEA. The CDR3 consists of 12 residues. The CDR3 spells CSVEGQGNEQYF. DNA for the CDR3: TGCAGCGTTGAAGGGCAGGGTAACGAGCAGTACTTC.

The J gene is TRBJ1-4, the V gene TRBV11-2; TRBD1 is a possible D gene (5 bases). The CDR3 loop spans 14 amino acids. Germline V gene data show CDR1 as SGHAT and CDR2 as FQNNGV. Trimming cost V 5 bases and J 11 bases, with 18 bases left between them. CDR3 sequence: CASSQSSDTRKLFF. Written as DNA, the CDR3 is TGTGCCAGCAGCCAATCCTCGGACACGAGGAAACTGTTTTTT. The full variable domain, completed using reference TRBV11-2 and TRBJ1-4, is EAGVAQSPRYKIIEKRQSVAFWCNPISGHATLYWYQQILGQGPKLLIQFQNNGVVDDSQLPKDRFSAERLKGVDSTLKIQPAKLEDSAVYLCASSQSSDTRKLFFGSGTQLSVL.

This chain connects TRBV9 to TRBJ2-1; 9 bases match TRBD2. The germline V gene has CDR1 SGDLS and CDR2 YYNGEE. The junction had 4 bases not matched to a gene; V was cut back by 0 bases and J by 6 bases. CDR3 length: 15 amino acids. In DNA form, the CDR3 reads TGTGCCAGCAGCGTAGGCGGGGGGGCAGGCAATGAGCAGTTCTTC. Protein product: CASSVGGGAGNEQFF.

The V gene is TRBV5-6, the J gene TRBJ1-1; TRBD1 might be the D (5 bases). Trimming stripped 1 base from V and 3 bases from J, with 16 bases between. This CDR3 has 16 amino acids. In germline, CDR1 is SGHDT, CDR2 YYEEEE. CDR3 sequence reads: CASSLRLGAGDTEAFF. CDR3 nucleotides: TGTGCCAGCAGCTTGAGATTAGGCGCGGGGGACACTGAAGCTTTCTTT.

This clone was counted between two and nine times. The genes are TRBV6-5 and TRBJ1-6; D perhaps matches TRBD1 (5 bases). CDR1 is MNHEY, CDR2 SVGAGI, per germline. The CDR3 runs to 13 residues. V gave up 5 bases and J gave up 10 bases, with 12 bases separating them. The CDR3 sequence is CASSIWRDSPLHF. The CDR3 DNA sequence: TGTGCCAGCAGTATTTGGAGGGACTCACCCCTCCACTTT.

The CDR3 sequence is CASSTGTRLLFF. CDR3 in DNA: TGTGCCAGTAGTACCGGGACAAGGCTCCTGTTTTTT. The genes are TRBV19 and TRBJ1-4, with TRBD1 as a possible D gene (6 bases). The CDR3 is 12 residues long. Trimming pared 4 bases from V and 14 bases from J, leaving 14 bases between. Germline values: CDR1 LNHDA, CDR2 SQIVND (reference sequence).

The V and J genes are TRBV12-3 or TRBV12-4 and TRBJ2-7; D possibly corresponds to TRBD2 (6 bases). V dropped 5 bases and J dropped 1 base, with 9 bases sitting between them. CDR3 length equals 13 residues. The CDR3 region has the DNA TGTGCCAGCAGTCGGGACTTATCCTACGAGCAGTACTTC. Translating gives CASSRDLSYEQYF.

The chain carries TRBV3-1 (or the pseudogene TRBV3-2) and TRBJ2-1; the D gene is possibly TRBD2 (5 bases). CDR1 is LGHDT and CDR2 is YNNKEL in the germline V gene (reference sequence). This CDR3 region has 18 residues. The ends were cut back, 1 base at V and 0 bases at J, with 16 bases in the middle. The CDR3 coding sequence is TGTGCCAGCAGCCAAGGAATAGGTGGGAGCGCCTCCTACAATGAGCAGTTCTTC. As protein: CASSQGIGGSASYNEQFF.

V usage is TRBV5-4 and J usage is TRBJ2-3; 9 bases are shared with TRBD2. This CDR3 has 18 amino acids. Germline CDR1 SGHNT, CDR2 YYREEE (reference sequence). The V gene end was trimmed by 0 bases and the J gene end by 6 bases; junction bases not matched to a gene: 14. CDR3 coding DNA: TGTGCCAGCAGCTTGGGAGGCGCGGGCGGGAGGGCCGGGGATACGCAGTATTTT. It is translated as CASSLGGAGGRAGDTQYF. Based on the CDR3 plus reference TRBV5-4 and TRBJ2-3, the full variable domain is ETGVTQSPTHLIKTRGQQVTLRCSSQSGHNTVSWYQQALGQGPQFIFQYYREEENGRGNFPPRFSGLQFPNYSSELNVNALELDDSALYLCASSLGGAGGRAGDTQYFGPGTRLTVL.

This chain links TRBV11-2 with TRBJ2-7, with a tentative D call TRBD1 (6 bases). The CDR3 contains 14 residues. The V gene's germline CDR1 is SGHAT and CDR2 FQNNGV. V lost 4 bases to trimming and J lost 1 base, with 11 bases between them. The CDR3 here is CASSSTGSSYEQYF. The CDR3 nucleotides read TGTGCCAGCAGCTCGACAGGATCTTCCTACGAGCAGTACTTC.

The V gene is TRBV11-2, the J gene TRBJ2-7, with D possibly being TRBD1 (5 bases). The V end lost 4 bases, the J end lost 2 bases, and 12 bases lay between the germline ends. CDR3 length: 14 amino acids. CDR1 is SGHAT and CDR2 is FQNNGV in the germline V gene. The CDR3 nucleotides read TGTGCCAGCAGCTCCCTACAAGGGGCCTACGAGCAGTACTTC. Amino acid sequence: CASSSLQGAYEQYF.

The V gene is TRBV30, the J gene TRBJ2-3; the match to TRBD1 covers 9 bases. The CDR3 length is 15 residues. The germline gives CDR1 GTSNPN, CDR2 SVGIG (reference sequence). Losses at the gene ends were 4 bases for V and 3 bases for J; bases not matched to a gene: 8. CDR3 coding DNA: TGTGCCTGGACTCGGACAGGGGAGGGAACAGATACGCAGTATTTT. This gives the protein CAWTRTGEGTDTQYF.

The CDR3 DNA follows: TGTGCCAGCAGGCCATCATGGGAAGGGGCCGAGCAGTACTTC. Translation: CASRPSWEGAEQYF. The chain uses TRBV27 and TRBJ2-7; TRBD1 might be the D (5 bases). CDR1 MNHEY and CDR2 SMNVEV come from the germline V gene (reference sequence). V was shortened by 6 bases and J by 6 bases, with 18 bases between the two germline ends. The CDR3 loop spans 14 amino acids.